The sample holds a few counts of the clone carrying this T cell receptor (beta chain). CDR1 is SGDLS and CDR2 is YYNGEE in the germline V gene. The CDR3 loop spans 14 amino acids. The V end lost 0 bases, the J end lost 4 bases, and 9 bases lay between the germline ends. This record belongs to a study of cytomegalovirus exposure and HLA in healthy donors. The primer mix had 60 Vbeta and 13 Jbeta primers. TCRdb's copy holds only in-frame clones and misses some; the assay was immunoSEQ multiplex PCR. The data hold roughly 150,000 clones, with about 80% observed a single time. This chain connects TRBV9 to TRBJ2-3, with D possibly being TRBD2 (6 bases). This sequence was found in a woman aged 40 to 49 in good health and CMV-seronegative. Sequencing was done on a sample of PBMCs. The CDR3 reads CASSVGGAPDTQYF. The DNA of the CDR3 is TGTGCCAGCAGCGTAGGCGGGGCCCCAGATACGCAGTATTTT.